The clone carrying this T cell receptor beta chain was detected ten times or more. Indicated time point: blood at routine non-recurrence follow-up after resection. Extraction of whole RNA from tumor, nontumor lung or frozen PBMC preceded unsorted sequencing. This sample was taken from a study of spatial heterogeneity in lung cancer. TCRdb re-analysed the 5' RACE reads in MiXCR, keeping a single row per CDR3 protein. The sample gives more than 95,000 distinct CDR3 sequences, 12% of which show up once; over 15% is in the top ten. Germline CDR1 SGDLS, CDR2 YYNGEE. V shed 5 bases and J shed 0 bases, with 9 bases lying between them. The CDR3 has 14 residues.

The origin of this receptor is a male donor with early-stage non-small cell lung cancer. The rearrangement joins TRBV9 to TRBJ2-1, with D possibly matching TRBD2 (5 bases). This sample comprised PBMCs, obtained at follow-up. In DNA form, the CDR3 reads TGTGCCAGCAGTGTGGGGAGCTCCTACAATGAGCAGTTCTTC. Its protein product is CASSVGSSYNEQFF.